The TCR beta chain described here comes from a study of T-cell reconstitution after alpha-beta-depleted transplantation in children. Library preparation (for TCRbeta) was performed with unique molecular identifiers. Using its own MiXCR run on the PCR reads, TCRdb lists one record per CDR3 protein. The data contain some 72,000 distinct CDR3 sequences, 7.3% of them singletons. This clonotype came up many times. The V gene lost 0 bases and the J gene lost 2 bases, with 8 bases spanning the gap. The CDR3 covers 14 residues. The germline V gene encodes CDR1 SGHRS and CDR2 YFSETQ. The chain combines TRBV5-1 with TRBJ2-5; tentatively, D is TRBD2 (5 bases). The clonotype comes from a human donor who donated a stem cell graft to a child with acute lymphoblastic leukemia. The sample here was PBMCs from the stem cell graft donor, taken from the stem cell graft. CDR3 sequence reads: CASSLGRLQETQYF. The CDR3 DNA follows: TGCGCCAGCAGCTTGGGGAGGTTACAAGAGACCCAGTACTTC.